This T cell receptor (beta chain) derives from a study of control samples from healthy donors and cancer patients. V lost 4 bases and J lost 0, with 13 bases in between. Germline lookup yields CDR1 LGHDT and CDR2 YNNKEL (reference sequence). The CDR3 contains 15 residues. The repertoire was sequenced with immunoSEQ multiplex PCR; TCRdb's copy has only in-frame clones and lacks some. Here the sample spans 190,000 or so clones, 85% to 95% being singletons. The source is a man between 18 and 35 years old in good health. The V and J genes are TRBV3-1 (or the pseudogene TRBV3-2) and TRBJ2-7, with D perhaps being TRBD1 or TRBD2 (5 bases each). Sequencing was performed on blood. Here the CDR3 DNA reads TGTGCCAGCAGCCTACGGGACGGATTCTCCTACGAGCAGTACTTC. Encoded protein: CASSLRDGFSYEQYF.